The 16 T cell receptor beta chains listed next were all sequenced from one sample in a study of blood T cell repertoires in COVID-19. Data came from immunoSEQ multiplex PCR; TCRdb stores just in-frame clones and leaves some out. The sample has hundreds of thousands of clones; around nine tenths are singletons. Material for sequencing was peripheral blood. All receptors derive from a man in his 60s who had recovered from COVID-19.

This rearrangement joins TRBV5-1 to TRBJ1-1; maybe TRBD1 (5 bases). CDR1 SGHRS and CDR2 YFSETQ come from the germline V gene. CDR3 size: 15 residues. The V end lost 0 bases, the J end lost 1 base, and 10 bases lay between the germline ends. DNA of the CDR3: TGCGCCAGCAGCTTGGCTTCAGGGAAGAACACTGAAGCTTTCTTT. Its protein product is CASSLASGKNTEAFF.

V usage is TRBV28 and J usage is TRBJ2-7; the match to TRBD2 covers 11 bases. This CDR3 is built from 15 residues. In germline, CDR1 is MDHEN, CDR2 SYDVKM. J gave up 6 bases and V 5 bases, and 9 bases lay outside the gene matches. CDR3 nucleotides: TGTGCCAGCAGTGAATATACTAGCGGGAGCTTCGAGCAGTACTTC. Amino acids: CASSEYTSGSFEQYF.

The chain couples TRBV2 to TRBJ2-7, with 8 bases aligning to TRBD1. This CDR3 has 14 residues. Germline V gene data show CDR1 as SNHLY and CDR2 as FYNNEI. V dropped 5 bases and J dropped 2; count of bases not matched to a gene: 5. The CDR3 region has the DNA TGTGCCAGCAGTCTTAGGACAGGGCCCTACGAGCAGTACTTC. It encodes CASSLRTGPYEQYF.

The CDR3 region is CASSLVSLNTEAFF. In DNA, the CDR3 is TGCGCCAGCAGCTTAGTCAGTTTGAACACTGAAGCTTTCTTT. V gene TRBV5-1 combines with J gene TRBJ1-1; D remains unclear. V lost 2 bases to trimming and J lost 0 bases, with 8 bases between them. Per the germline V gene, CDR1 is SGHRS and CDR2 is YFSETQ. This CDR3 is built from 14 residues.

The CDR3, as DNA: TGTGCCAGCAGCCAAGATGGGAGAACGCGGAGGGTTCTGAACACTGAAGCTTTCTTT. Protein product: CASSQDGRTRRVLNTEAFF. The chain employs TRBV14 and TRBJ1-1; D not certain. From germline, CDR1 is SGHDN and CDR2 FVKESK. The CDR3 has 19 residues. V was pared by 0 bases and J by 0 bases, with 20 bases between.

This clone appeared a single time. This rearrangement joins TRBV7-3 to TRBJ2-3; the D is unclear. Germline V CDR1 and CDR2: SGHTA, FQGTGA. The V and J ends lost 2 bases and 6 bases respectively, with 9 bases between them. The CDR3 consists of 13 residues. This CDR3 is CASSLATGDTQYF. The CDR3 nucleotides are TGTGCCAGCAGCTTAGCCACCGGGGATACGCAGTATTTT.

The chain employs TRBV2 and TRBJ1-2; D unclear. Germline-derived CDR1 and CDR2 are SNHLY and FYNNEI. The CDR3 totals 12 residues. V was pared by 2 bases and J by 8 bases, with 9 bases between. The DNA for the CDR3 is TGTGCCAGCAGTGAAATGGCGGAAGGCTACACCTTC. Its protein is CASSEMAEGYTF.

The V gene is TRBV7-2, the J gene TRBJ1-2, with D maybe TRBD1 (5 bases). The CDR3 sequence is 14 residues long. V lost 1 base, J lost 6 bases, and 12 bases lay in between. CDR1 is SGHTA, CDR2 FQGNSA, per germline. CDR3 region: CASSLDQGVNGYTF. The CDR3 DNA reads TGTGCCAGCAGCTTAGATCAGGGCGTGAATGGCTACACCTTC. The variable domain in full, completed from reference TRBV7-2 and TRBJ1-2, reads GAGVSQSPSNKVTEKGKDVELRCDPISGHTALYWYRQSLGQGLEFLIYFQGNSAPDKSGLPSDRFSAERTGGSVSTLTIQRTQQEDSAVYLCASSLDQGVNGYTFGSGTRLTVV.

The chain recombines TRBV7-2 with TRBJ2-7; 9 bases line up with TRBD2. Unmatched junction bases numbered 7, after V lost 5 bases and J lost 2 bases. Germline V gene lookup returns CDR1 SGHTA and CDR2 FQGNSA. The CDR3 totals 15 residues. CDR3 residues: CASSRGGGVPYEQYF. The CDR3 region has the DNA TGTGCCAGCAGCCGCGGCGGGGGGGTCCCCTACGAGCAGTACTTC.

The J gene is TRBJ1-4, the V gene TRBV5-1, with TRBD1 identical over 7 bases. The CDR3 sequence is 17 residues long. The ends lost 2 bases at V and 2 bases at J; junction bases unmatched: 9. Germline CDR1 and CDR2: SGHRS and YFSETQ. The CDR3 DNA is TGCGCCAGCAGCTTAAGGTTCAGGGGACAGACTAATGAAAAACTGTTTTTT. This gives the protein CASSLRFRGQTNEKLFF.

The chain uses TRBV11-3 and TRBJ1-2; no definite D call. Germline V gene sequence: CDR1 SGHNT, CDR2 YENEEA. CDR3 length: 12 residues. V was pared by 4 bases and J by 7 bases, with 10 bases between. CDR3 in DNA: TGTGCCAGCAGCTCGTCAGGAAGTGGCTACACCTTC. As protein: CASSSSGSGYTF.

The chain combines TRBV7-3 with TRBJ2-2, with 9 bases matching TRBD2. The V segment lost 0 bases and the J segment 2 bases; nucleotides outside the gene matches: 7. Germline V gene lookup returns CDR1 SGHTA and CDR2 FQGTGA. This CDR3 is built from 18 residues. DNA for the CDR3: TGTGCCAGCAGCTTAACCCGGGATAGCGGGAGCAACACCGGGGAGCTGTTTTTT. Translation: CASSLTRDSGSNTGELFF. Filled out from reference TRBV7-3 and TRBJ2-2, the complete variable domain reads GAGVSQTPSNKVTEKGKYVELRCDPISGHTALYWYRQSLGQGPEFLIYFQGTGAADDSGLPNDRFFAVRPEGSVSTLKIQRTERGDSAVYLCASSLTRDSGSNTGELFFGEGSRLTVL.

The chain combines TRBV19 with TRBJ2-7; 10 bases agree with TRBD1. Germline V gives CDR1 LNHDA, CDR2 SQIVND (reference sequence). Trimming removed 10 bases from V and 2 bases from J; junction bases left unmatched: 5. This CDR3 comprises 13 residues. The CDR3 is CATTGTGAYEQYF. CDR3 nucleotide sequence: TGTGCCACAACCGGGACAGGGGCCTACGAGCAGTACTTC.

This chain's CDR3 is CASGLGTEAFF. CDR3 coding DNA: TGTGCCAGCGGACTGGGCACTGAAGCTTTCTTT. The rearrangement uses TRBV2 and TRBJ1-1, with D unclear. Trimming left V 8 bases short and J 4 bases short, with 8 bases between. Germline CDR1 reads SNHLY; CDR2 reads FYNNEI. The CDR3 consists of 11 residues.

This chain links TRBV11-2 with TRBJ1-1, with a tentative D call TRBD1 (5 bases). Germline CDR1 SGHAT, CDR2 FQNNGV. V lost 5 bases and J 4 bases, leaving 11 bases between the germline ends. The CDR3 loop spans 13 amino acids. CDR3 residues: CASSRPGRTEAFF. The CDR3 DNA sequence: TGTGCCAGCAGCCGCCCAGGGCGCACTGAAGCTTTCTTT.

In nucleotides, the CDR3 is TGTGCCAGCAGCCGCTACCGGGACAGCATCGATGAGCAGTTCTTC. It translates to CASSRYRDSIDEQFF. V and J are TRBV11-2 and TRBJ2-1, with 7 bases matching TRBD1. Germline V gene lookup returns CDR1 SGHAT and CDR2 FQNNGV. V gave up 5 bases and J gave up 8 bases; unmatched junction bases: 12. The CDR3 is made up of 15 amino acids.